These 10 T cell receptor beta chains share one sample of origin, sequenced in a study of blood T cell repertoires in COVID-19. Sequencing used immunoSEQ multiplex PCR; TCRdb keeps in-frame clones, though not all of them. Among some 190,000 clones listed, roughly 88% were seen once. The sample consisted of peripheral blood. These receptors all stem from a man between 18 and 29 years old with active or convalescent COVID-19.

CDR3 amino acids: CATGRRDSPLHF. The CDR3 DNA reads TGTGCCACTGGGAGGAGGGACTCACCCCTCCACTTT. J is TRBJ1-6 and V is TRBV6-5; D is possibly TRBD1 (5 bases). This CDR3 has 12 amino acids. Germline lookup yields CDR1 MNHEY and CDR2 SVGAGI. The germline V and J ends were trimmed by 10 bases and 10 bases, with 14 bases remaining between them.

V and J are TRBV9 and TRBJ1-6, with D perhaps matching TRBD1 (5 bases). Trimming pared 6 bases from V and 7 bases from J, leaving 17 bases between. The V gene's germline CDR1 is SGDLS and CDR2 YYNGEE. This CDR3 contains 15 residues. The CDR3 bases are TGTGCCAGCACCCCTGGCGGGGGGGGGAATTCACCCCTCCACTTT. Translated, it gives CASTPGGGGNSPLHF.

This chain links TRBV18 with TRBJ2-6; D gene ambiguous. Germline V gene lookup returns CDR1 KGHSH and CDR2 LQKENI. The CDR3 loop spans 16 amino acids. V was shortened by 5 bases and J by 0 bases, with 11 bases between the two germline ends. CDR3 sequence reads: CASSAYSTSGANVLTF. CDR3 DNA sequence: TGTGCCAGCTCAGCTTACAGTACCTCTGGGGCCAACGTCCTGACTTTC.

The CDR3 DNA follows: TGTGCCAGCAGCTTTAGCGGGCCTCCCTACGAGCAGTACTTC. Its protein product is CASSFSGPPYEQYF. The chain has TRBV5-4 and TRBJ2-7; 7 bases agree with TRBD2. This CDR3 spans 14 amino acids. CDR1 SGHNT and CDR2 YYREEE come from the germline V gene (reference sequence). V gave up 2 bases and J gave up 2 bases; unmatched junction bases: 4.

This chain uses TRBV29-1 with TRBJ2-7; a possible D gene is TRBD2 (5 bases). Germline V gene sequence: CDR1 SQVTM, CDR2 ANQGSEA. The CDR3 is 12 residues long. V gave up 7 bases and J gave up 5 bases, with 15 bases separating them. The CDR3 spells CSAIEGVHEQYF. The CDR3 nucleotides read TGCAGCGCTATCGAGGGAGTCCACGAGCAGTACTTC.

The gene calls are TRBV2 and TRBJ2-1; TRBD2 matches 11 bases. The length of the CDR3 is 15 residues. Looked up from germline, CDR1 is SNHLY and CDR2 is FYNNEI. V lost 6 bases and J lost 12; bases outside the gene matches: 13. The CDR3 sequence is CASSLGVAGGPGQFF. As DNA, the CDR3 is TGTGCCAGCAGCTTAGGTGTAGCGGGAGGGCCCGGGCAGTTCTTC.

This clone was observed a handful of times. The V call is TRBV25-1, the J call TRBJ1-2; no clear D gene. V lost 3 bases, J lost 5 bases, and 4 bases lay in between. Germline CDR1 reads MGHDK; CDR2 reads SYGVNS. This CDR3 contains 11 residues. CDR3 nucleotide sequence: TGTGCCAGCAGTGACGGGTATGGCTACACCTTC. Its translation is CASSDGYGYTF.

The J gene is TRBJ2-3, the V gene TRBV28; D might be TRBD2 (6 bases). Germline V gives CDR1 MDHEN, CDR2 SYDVKM. V lost 5 bases, J lost 0 bases, and 12 bases lay in between. The length of the CDR3 is 15 residues. The CDR3 spells CASSVRRVSTDTQYF. The CDR3, as DNA: TGTGCCAGCAGTGTAAGGAGGGTGAGCACAGATACGCAGTATTTT.

V usage is TRBV19 and J usage is TRBJ1-1; TRBD1 might be the D (6 bases). V dropped 0 bases and J dropped 1 base, with 9 bases sitting between them. The CDR3 extends over 15 amino acids. CDR1 and CDR2 (germline): LNHDA, SQIVND (reference sequence). The CDR3 bases are TGTGCCAGTAGTATAGATGGGACAAGGAACACTGAAGCTTTCTTT. This translates into CASSIDGTRNTEAFF.

The genes are TRBV5-1 and TRBJ1-2, with 10 bases identical to TRBD1. Germline lookup yields CDR1 SGHRS and CDR2 YFSETQ. The CDR3 is 14 residues long. After removal of 3 bases from V and 5 bases from J, the junction contained 4 bases not matched to a gene. The CDR3: CASSSGQGTYGYTF. DNA of the CDR3: TGCGCCAGCAGCTCGGGACAGGGGACGTATGGCTACACCTTC. Using reference TRBV5-1 and TRBJ1-2 for the parts outside the CDR3, the full variable domain is KAGVTQTPRYLIKTRGQQVTLSCSPISGHRSVSWYQQTPGQGLQFLFEYFSETQRNKGNFPGRFSGRQFSNSRSEMNVSTLELGDSALYLCASSSGQGTYGYTFGSGTRLTVV.